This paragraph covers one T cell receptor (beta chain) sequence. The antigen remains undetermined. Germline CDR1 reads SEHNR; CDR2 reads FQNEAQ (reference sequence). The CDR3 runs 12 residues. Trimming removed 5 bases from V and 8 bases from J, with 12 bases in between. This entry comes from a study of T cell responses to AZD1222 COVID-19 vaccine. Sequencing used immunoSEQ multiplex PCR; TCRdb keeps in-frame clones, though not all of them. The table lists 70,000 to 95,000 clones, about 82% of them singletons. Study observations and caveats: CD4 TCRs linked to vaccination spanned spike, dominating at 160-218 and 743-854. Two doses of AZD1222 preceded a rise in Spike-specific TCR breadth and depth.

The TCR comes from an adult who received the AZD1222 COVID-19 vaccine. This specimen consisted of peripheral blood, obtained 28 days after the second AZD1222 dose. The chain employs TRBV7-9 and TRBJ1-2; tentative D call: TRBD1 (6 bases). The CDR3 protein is CASSDEGEGYTF. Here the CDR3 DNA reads TGTGCCAGCAGCGATGAGGGGGAAGGCTACACCTTC.